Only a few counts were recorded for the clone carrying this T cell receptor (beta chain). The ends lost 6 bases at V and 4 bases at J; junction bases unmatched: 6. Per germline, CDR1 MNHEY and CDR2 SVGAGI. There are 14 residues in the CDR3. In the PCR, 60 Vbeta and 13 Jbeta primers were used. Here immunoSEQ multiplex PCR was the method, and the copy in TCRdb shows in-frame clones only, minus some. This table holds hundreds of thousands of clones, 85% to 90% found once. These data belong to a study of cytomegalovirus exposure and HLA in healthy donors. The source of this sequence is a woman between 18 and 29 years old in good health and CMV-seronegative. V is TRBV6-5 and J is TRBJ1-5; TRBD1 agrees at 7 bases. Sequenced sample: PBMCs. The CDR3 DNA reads TGTGCCAGCAGGGCCGGACAGGCAAATCAGCCCCAGCATTTT. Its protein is CASRAGQANQPQHF.